Listed below are T cell receptor beta chains from one sample, sequenced in a study of blood T cell repertoires in COVID-19. Generated by immunoSEQ multiplex PCR, the TCRdb table keeps only in-frame clones and is missing some. The repertoire holds approximately 220,000 clones, about four fifths seen once, with approximately 4.8% in the top ten. Source material: PBMCs or T cells enriched from blood (not recorded which). The receptors shown here come from a woman aged 50 to 65 who had been exposed to COVID-19. Both conserved end residues are part of each CDR3. Fields, in order: CDR3 protein, V gene, D gene. A D gene is named only where the DNA matches it firmly.

CAWSKRTGVRNTIYF | TRBV30 | TRBD1
CASSQVGTHGYTF | TRBV3-1/TRBV3-2 | .
CASSPRGKLFF | TRBV3-1/TRBV3-2 | .
CASSRRDSYEQYF | TRBV7-8 | TRBD1
CASRLAGGSTDTQYF | TRBV6-5 | TRBD2
CAISGPPEGGYTF | TRBV10-3 | .
CSDNTRIGTGELFF | TRBV29-1 | .
CASSLEGGGAQYF | TRBV5-4 | TRBD2
CASSRLTTTGFNYGYTF | TRBV7-9 | TRBD1
CANQALVGSTEAFF | TRBV2 | .
CASSEAETAPSSPLHF | TRBV6-1 | .
CATSDQPQGIVHNEQFF | TRBV24-1 | .
CASSIEGQGHSPLHF | TRBV19 | TRBD1
CASSLTGSANGYTF | TRBV5-1 | .
CASSVVEGGTGMNTEAFF | TRBV9 | TRBD1
CAWSVRFPFGRGAFF | TRBV30 | .
CASSVVGQGDGYTF | TRBV9 | .
CATQSYTGELFF | TRBV18 | .
CASGLTGGGYQPQHF | TRBV12-5 | .
CAWSVGQTGDTQYF | TRBV30 | .
CASSLEGRGNSPLHF | TRBV28 | .
CASSGAGTGYNEQFF | TRBV9 | TRBD1